This T cell receptor beta chain was found in a study of cytomegalovirus exposure and HLA in healthy donors. Across the study: Falling in the Caucasian-associated ancestry cluster were 81% of approximately 410 genotyped donors.

Study-wide points: A later analysis associated 16,000 or so TCR beta sequences with HLA alleles at a 0.05 false discovery rate.

This clone was detected a few times. Its antigen is not known. A multiplex PCR was run with 60 Vbeta primers and 13 Jbeta primers. Clones were read by immunoSEQ multiplex PCR, and TCRdb kept only the in-frame ones, dropping some. The repertoire holds roughly 100,000 clones, with 75% as singletons. V was shortened by 4 bases and J by 4 bases, with 13 bases between the two germline ends. CDR1 and CDR2 from the germline V gene are MNHEY and SVGAGI. This CDR3 contains 14 residues. The sequenced sample consisted of PBMCs. The chain combines TRBV6-5 with TRBJ1-1; no reliable D call. The sequence was collected from a man in his forties in good health and CMV-seronegative. DNA for the CDR3: TGTGCCAGCAGTTTATATGGGAGATCCACTGAAGCTTTCTTT. Encoded protein: CASSLYGRSTEAFF.